The text below deals with one TCR beta chain. Clones were read by immunoSEQ multiplex PCR, and TCRdb kept only the in-frame ones, dropping some. Here the sample spans 100,000 to 150,000 clones, 85% to 95% being singletons. This specimen belongs to a study of control samples from healthy donors and cancer patients. The CDR3 contains 13 residues. V lost 6 bases to trimming and J lost 5 bases, with 11 bases between them. CDR1 MNHEY and CDR2 SVGAGI come from the germline V gene. The chain couples TRBV6-5 to TRBJ1-5; TRBD1 might be the D (5 bases). The receptor was isolated from an elderly man with head and neck cancer. Sequenced: PBMCs. The CDR3 here is CASRRGEYQPQHF. The CDR3 DNA follows: TGTGCCAGCAGAAGGGGAGAGTATCAGCCCCAGCATTTT.